This T cell receptor (beta chain) comes out of a study of shared clonotypes between healthy human individuals (dated by TCRdb to 2020 to 2022). Regarding the research as a whole: The cohort included a few men and a couple of women between 18 and 49 years of age. For each donor, CD4 naive and CD4 memory were each given three plates, CD8 naive was given two plates, and CD8 memory was given one plate. Blood TCR repertoires of about five healthy adults were deeply sequenced to estimate repertoire size and the extent of clonotype sharing between individuals. Libraries were prepared and TCR repertoires were sequenced by different laboratories using diverse techniques, in order to increase sequencing depth and limit assay-specific biases. Leukapheresis yielded between about 0.94 and 8.9 billion PBMCs per donor. The study at large found these results: Naive subsets generally had larger estimated clonotype richness than memory subsets did. Pairwise subsampling indicated that sequencing depth was expected to affect the degree of clonotype sharing among donors. The genetic and exposure-history diversity represented was limited by the small number of donors. Compared with non-shared clonotypes, clonotypes shared by all four sorted-subset donors had higher generation probabilities. Sampling was restricted to blood, and TCR repertoires in tissues likely differ from the TCR repertoires found in blood. Incomplete sequencing was indicated by rarefaction of sorted-subset datasets, despite the large sequencing depth. Sharing across several donors was observed for approximately 4.6% of naive CD4, over 3% of naive CD8, roughly 2.3% of memory CD4, and around 0.44% of memory CD8 clonotypes.

This clone was counted a single time. Its antigen is currently not known. The sample holds no much larger clone one base away, and base qualities are not on file. Trimming removed 3 bases from V and 5 bases from J, leaving 13 bases between the germline ends. The CDR3 numbers 14 residues from cysteine through phenylalanine. The retained sequence is limited to the CDR3, 42 bases, with the frame set at the first base. According to the germline V gene, CDR1 reads SNHLY and CDR2 reads FYNNEI. Using the deep immunoSEQ assay, multiplex PCR amplified TCR CDR3 regions from genomic DNA. For each cell subset, the extracted genomic DNA was distributed evenly across all wells of several immunoSEQ 96-well plates, and each plate served as one replicate. For sorted subsets, about 200 ng genomic DNA, equal to tens of thousands of T cell genomes, was loaded into each replicate PCR. Purified libraries were measured with a Qubit 3.0 fluorometer, size-checked on a Bioanalyzer 2100, and measured again with the KAPA Library Quantification kit. Each immunoSEQ 96-well plate was sequenced on its own single-read 150-cycle Illumina NextSeq 550 flow cell. From the authors' description of their analysis: The immunoSEQ output contained only junctional sequences without quality scores, so filtering could not match that applied to full-length reads. Sequences were annotated with PyIR, a Python wrapper for IgBLAST v1.9, using IMGT germline references to assign V/J genes and CDR3. Reads were filtered out if the reads had weak V/J assignments (E-value above 1e-6), no CDR3, stop codons, out-of-frame junctions, or ambiguous translated residues. V3J clonotypes were defined by identical inferred V gene, J gene, and CDR3 amino acid sequence. The percentage overlap between two repertoires was calculated by dividing the number of shared unique clonotypes by the size of the smaller repertoire. Richness of each repertoire was evaluated using RTK rarefaction, the Chao1 estimator, and Recon v2.1 estimates of unobserved clonotypes. OLGA was used to compute generation probabilities for all TCRbeta clonotypes that the gDNA method yielded from a handful of donors. In TCRdb, the immuneACCESS table is reduced to in-frame sequences with V and J assigned. These tables do not hold every clone; where another copy was compared, an unresolved V gene accounts for under half, and the others remain unexplained. Clone size and the V and J calls come from that table; the DNA yielded D and trimming. The sample profile shows about 1,800,000 clones; over 85% of them were found once. 1.2% of the sample comes from the top ten.

CD8 naive samples were obtained by positive selection for CCR7 among CD45RO-negative cells, yielding a CD45RA+CCR7+ population from which TemRA cells were excluded. Healthy HIV-negative adults with no recently reported acute infections or vaccinations were included as donors. All donors were Caucasian adults living in Nashville, Tennessee, USA. Blood was obtained by leukapheresis, after which PBMCs were separated by Ficoll-Histopaque density gradient centrifugation and cryopreserved in liquid nitrogen vapor phase. Analytical flow cytometry was used to check the purity and quantity of every magnetically sorted T cell population. Each sorted fraction had its genomic DNA isolated and then quantified by UV absorbance on a Nanodrop 2000c.

The clonotype was recovered from a man in his late teens or twenties in good health. The sequencing sample was made of naive CD8+ T cells sorted from blood. According to the study, the label for this sample's cell subset or site signals: CD45RA+CCR7+. The chain couples TRBV2 to TRBJ1-2; TRBD1 is a possible D gene, resting on 6 matching bases. This receptor carries the CDR3 CASSDQGTEYGYTF. The nucleotide sequence reads TGTGCCAGCAGTGACCAGGGGACGGAGTATGGCTACACCTTC.